Following are 10 T cell receptor beta chains from one sample sequenced in a study of shared T cell receptors in the human thymus. TCRdb's table, derived via immunoSEQ multiplex PCR, lists solely in-frame clones and lacks some. The table shows some 700,000 clones, with approximately 85% occurring only once. The same data also went into a second study, on human thymus T cells.

Input material: thymocytes. The receptors stem from a girl less than two years old with a congenital heart defect.

V usage is TRBV4-3 and J usage is TRBJ2-2, with a possible D match to TRBD1 (6 bases). Germline assignment: CDR1 LGHNA and CDR2 YSLEER. The length of the CDR3 is 16 residues. The V end lost 6 bases, the J end lost 5 bases, and 19 bases lay between the germline ends. CDR3 protein: CASSLFYRARTGELFF. CDR3 bases: TGCGCCAGCAGTTTGTTCTACAGGGCGAGGACCGGGGAGCTGTTTTTT.

The chain links TRBV7-9 to TRBJ2-7, with a weak D call TRBD1 (6 bases). The CDR3 sequence is 15 residues long. Germline V gene sequence: CDR1 SEHNR, CDR2 FQNEAQ (reference sequence). V lost 3 bases and J 5 bases, leaving 17 bases between the germline ends. As DNA, the CDR3 is TGTGCCAGCAGCTTCGCCCTAGGACAGTCAAACGAGCAGTACTTC. This codes for CASSFALGQSNEQYF. Full variable domain (missing parts from reference TRBV7-9 and TRBJ2-7): DTGVSQNPRHKITKRGQNVTFRCDPISEHNRLYWYRQTLGQGPEFLTYFQNEAQLEKSRLLSDRFSAERPKGSFSTLEIQRTEQGDSAMYLCASSFALGQSNEQYFGPGTRLTVT.

This clone is a singleton in its sample. The rearrangement uses TRBV4-3 and TRBJ1-2; maybe TRBD1 (5 bases). Germline-derived CDR1 and CDR2 are LGHNA and YSLEER. With 0 bases removed from V and 1 base from J, the gap between germline ends came to 21 bases. The CDR3 sequence is 19 residues long. The CDR3 coding sequence is TGCGCCAGCAGCCAAGATCTCGAGCCCCCCTGGGGGGTTAACTATGGCTACACCTTC. Residues: CASSQDLEPPWGVNYGYTF.

This clone occurred a few times. The chain has TRBV7-9 and TRBJ2-1; 9 positions agree with TRBD1. Germline CDR1 is SEHNR and CDR2 is FQNEAQ (reference sequence). Germline trimming cut 2 bases from V and 0 bases from J; bases unmatched to any gene: 2. The CDR3 totals 16 residues. The CDR3 sequence is CASSLRGQGSYNEQFF. CDR3 DNA: TGTGCCAGCAGCTTAAGGGGACAGGGCTCCTACAATGAGCAGTTCTTC.

The chain joins TRBV18 to TRBJ2-1, with D maybe TRBD1 (6 bases). Trimming removed 3 bases at V and 3 bases at J, with 12 bases between. The CDR3 extends over 15 amino acids. Germline V gene lookup returns CDR1 KGHSH and CDR2 LQKENI. The CDR3 DNA reads as TGTGCCAGCTCACCGGTGCAGGACAGCTACAATGAGCAGTTCTTC. This gives the protein CASSPVQDSYNEQFF.

This chain joins TRBV7-9 and TRBJ1-2; D might be TRBD1 (5 bases). The CDR3 spans 15 residues. The germline V gene encodes CDR1 SEHNR and CDR2 FQNEAQ (reference sequence). V was clipped by 5 bases and J by 4 bases, with 17 bases between them. This CDR3 is CASSVRTGKFYGYTF. CDR3 in DNA: TGTGCCAGCAGCGTAAGAACAGGAAAATTCTATGGCTACACCTTC.

The V gene is TRBV5-6, the J gene TRBJ2-1; 7 nucleotides align to TRBD1. Germline CDR1 is SGHDT and CDR2 is YYEEEE. The CDR3 totals 14 residues. With V trimmed by 2 bases and J by 9 bases, 8 bases remained unmatched. CDR3 in amino acids: CASSFGTARGEQFF. The CDR3 nucleotides are TGTGCCAGCAGCTTCGGGACAGCCCGGGGTGAGCAGTTCTTC.

This clone was picked up a small number of times. The chain has TRBV28 and TRBJ1-5; D not certain. CDR3 length: 14 residues. The V end was cut by 5 bases, the J end by 0 bases, with 8 bases between. CDR1 MDHEN and CDR2 SYDVKM come from the germline V gene. The CDR3 protein is CASSRYYSNQPQHF. The DNA for the CDR3 is TGTGCCAGCAGTCGTTATTATAGCAATCAGCCCCAGCATTTT.

The V and J genes are TRBV19 and TRBJ2-6, with D perhaps TRBD2 (5 bases). The CDR3 has 14 residues. CDR1 is LNHDA and CDR2 is SQIVND in the germline V gene (reference sequence). The ends were cut back, 7 bases at V and 5 bases at J, with 12 bases in the middle. This CDR3 is CASKNWERANVLTF. Written as DNA, the CDR3 is TGTGCCAGTAAGAATTGGGAGCGGGCCAACGTCCTGACTTTC.

The chain links TRBV5-1 to TRBJ1-6; D gene ambiguous. CDR3 length: 14 residues. Germline V CDR1 and CDR2: SGHRS, YFSETQ. V lost 5 bases and J lost 7, with 13 bases in between. The CDR3 reads CASRLYSGNSPLHF. CDR3 sequence (DNA): TGCGCCAGCAGACTATACTCGGGAAATTCACCCCTCCACTTT.